Listed below are T cell receptor beta chains from one sample, sequenced in a study of blood T cell repertoires in COVID-19. The assay was immunoSEQ multiplex PCR, and TCRdb's table has in-frame clones only and misses some. The sample consists of over 300,000 clones, about 90% of them appearing once. The sequenced sample was peripheral blood. These receptors all come from a man between 18 and 29 years old with active or convalescent COVID-19. The CDR3 runs from the conserved cysteine through the conserved F or W. D genes are given only for firm matches. Size is stated for part of the rows, as once, few or many counts, or as a class when the clone is expanded.

clone size	D gene	V gene	J gene	CDR3 protein	CDR3 DNA
.	.	TRBV6-1	TRBJ2-7	CASSDVSVRGSYEQYF	TGTGCCAGCAGTGATGTTTCGGTCAGGGGCTCCTACGAGCAGTACTTC
.	.	TRBV5-1	TRBJ2-3	CASSLLADTQYF	TGCGCCAGCAGCTTGCTTGCAGATACGCAGTATTTT
.	TRBD1	TRBV19	TRBJ1-1	CASKQGAGNTEAFF	TGTGCCAGCAAACAGGGGGCCGGGAACACTGAAGCTTTCTTT
.	TRBD1	TRBV15	TRBJ1-2	CATSRARTGIYGYTF	TGTGCCACCAGCAGAGCTAGGACAGGGATATATGGCTACACCTTC
.	TRBD2	TRBV15	TRBJ2-1	CATSVRLAGNNEQFF	TGTGCCACCAGCGTCCGACTAGCGGGGAACAATGAGCAGTTCTTC
.	.	TRBV19	TRBJ1-1	CASSPIEVNTEAFF	TGTGCCAGTAGCCCTATAGAGGTGAACACTGAAGCTTTCTTT
.	.	TRBV7-9	TRBJ2-7	CASSETKQNYEQYF	TGTGCCAGCAGCGAAACGAAACAGAACTACGAGCAGTACTTC
.	TRBD1	TRBV7-2	TRBJ1-1	CASRITGVNTEAFF	TGTGCCAGCAGGATTACAGGGGTGAACACTGAAGCTTTCTTT
few	TRBD1	TRBV2	TRBJ2-7	CATRDRGLSSYEQYF	TGTGCCACCCGGGACAGGGGCCTTAGCTCCTACGAGCAGTACTTC
.	TRBD2	TRBV7-6	TRBJ2-7	CASSLAPSGRGNEQYF	TGTGCCAGCAGCTTAGCCCCCAGCGGGAGAGGGAACGAGCAGTACTTC
.	TRBD1	TRBV18	TRBJ2-7	CASSPRTGLPSEQYF	TGTGCCAGCTCACCGAGGACAGGACTCCCCAGCGAGCAGTACTTC
.	.	TRBV12-3/TRBV12-4	TRBJ2-3	CASRTSGTDTQYF	TGTGCCAGCAGAACTAGTGGCACAGATACGCAGTATTTT
.	TRBD1	TRBV6-5	TRBJ1-2	CASSDRGVRGYTF	TGTGCCAGCTCTGACAGGGGGGTCCGTGGCTACACCTTC
.	.	TRBV24-1	TRBJ2-1	CATSDAAYNEQFF	TGTGCCACCAGTGATGCCGCGTACAATGAGCAGTTCTTC
.	TRBD2	TRBV6-2/TRBV6-3	TRBJ2-5	CASSYEVAGVQETQYF	TGTGCCAGCAGTTACGAGGTAGCGGGGGTCCAAGAGACCCAGTACTTC
.	.	TRBV3-1/TRBV3-2	TRBJ2-2	CARIKGLPNTGELFF	TGTGCCAGAATCAAGGGACTCCCCAACACCGGGGAGCTGTTTTTT
.	.	TRBV28	TRBJ2-1	CASSHLAEGWNEQFF	TGTGCCAGCAGTCACCTCGCCGAGGGATGGAATGAGCAGTTCTTC
.	.	TRBV7-2	TRBJ1-5	CASSLVGANNQPQHF	TGTGCCAGCAGCTTAGTGGGGGCAAACAATCAGCCCCAGCATTTT
.	.	TRBV28	TRBJ1-5	CASSEARPQPQHF	TGTGCCAGCAGTGAAGCCAGGCCTCAGCCCCAGCATTTT
few	.	TRBV19	TRBJ1-2	CASSIEGARYYGYTF	TGTGCCAGTAGTATAGAGGGGGCGCGTTACTATGGCTACACCTTC
few	.	TRBV3-1/TRBV3-2	TRBJ1-1	CASSQASVFTEAFF	TGTGCCAGCAGCCAAGCTTCGGTTTTTACTGAAGCTTTCTTT
.	.	TRBV28	TRBJ1-5	CASRPYQDPGQPQHF	TGTGCCAGCAGACCCTACCAGGATCCAGGGCAGCCCCAGCATTTT
.	.	TRBV7-2	TRBJ1-6	CASSFDSNNSPLHF	TGTGCCAGCAGCTTCGACAGTAATAATTCACCCCTCCACTTT
.	.	TRBV6-5	TRBJ1-2	CASTGTRGYGYTF	TGTGCCAGTACAGGGACCAGGGGCTATGGCTACACCTTC
.	TRBD2	TRBV11-3	TRBJ2-1	CASSSGLAGGISNEQFF	TGTGCCAGCAGCTCGGGACTAGCGGGAGGAATCTCCAATGAGCAGTTCTTC
.	TRBD1	TRBV14	TRBJ2-7	CASRRDSDSYEQYF	TGTGCCAGCAGGAGGGACAGTGATTCTTACGAGCAGTACTTC
.	TRBD1	TRBV5-5	TRBJ2-5	CASSYPYRGDQETQYF	TGTGCCAGCAGCTACCCTTACAGGGGAGACCAAGAGACCCAGTACTTC
.	TRBD1	TRBV20-1	TRBJ2-5	CSASLGTGGPETQYF	TGCAGTGCTAGTCTCGGGACAGGGGGCCCAGAGACCCAGTACTTC
.	.	TRBV27	TRBJ1-5	CASARGINQPQHF	TGTGCCAGTGCCCGGGGTATCAATCAGCCCCAGCATTTT
.	TRBD1	TRBV19	TRBJ1-2	CASGQGDANYGYTF	TGTGCCAGTGGGCAGGGGGACGCTAACTATGGCTACACCTTC
.	TRBD2	TRBV29-1	TRBJ2-3	CSVVLAGSSTDTQYF	TGCAGCGTTGTATTAGCGGGCTCTAGCACAGATACGCAGTATTTT
once	.	TRBV19	TRBJ2-7	CASSMEAGSSYEQYF	TGTGCCAGTAGTATGGAGGCGGGTAGCTCCTACGAGCAGTACTTC
.	TRBD1	TRBV7-9	TRBJ1-2	CASSLNSGQGARGYTF	TGTGCCAGCAGCTTAAACTCGGGACAGGGGGCGAGAGGCTACACCTTC
.	.	TRBV27	TRBJ1-1	CASSSQGHGNTEAFF	TGTGCCAGCAGTAGTCAGGGACACGGTAACACTGAAGCTTTCTTT
.	.	TRBV5-1	TRBJ1-4	CASSFSSTNEKLFF	TGCGCCAGCAGCTTTTCTTCAACTAATGAAAAACTGTTTTTT
.	.	TRBV21-1	TRBJ1-5	CASSKGGPGSNQPQHF	TGTGCCAGCAGCAAAGGGGGCCCGGGCTCCAATCAGCCCCAGCATTTT
.	TRBD1	TRBV4-1	TRBJ1-2	CASSSRDRGLQGYTF	TGCGCCAGCAGCAGCCGGGACAGGGGATTACAAGGCTACACCTTC
.	.	TRBV28	TRBJ2-7	CASSPRYEQYF	TGTGCCAGCAGTCCCCGCTACGAGCAGTACTTC
.	TRBD2	TRBV24-1	TRBJ2-1	CATSDPGTSGFYNEQFF	TGTGCCACCAGTGACCCCGGGACTAGCGGGTTCTACAATGAGCAGTTCTTC
.	.	TRBV30	TRBJ2-7	CAWTYPFWAGSSSYEQYF	TGTGCCTGGACCTACCCTTTTTGGGCAGGCTCTTCCTCCTACGAGCAGTACTTC
.	.	TRBV29-1	TRBJ2-7	CSVEAETGSHEQYF	TGCAGCGTTGAAGCAGAGACAGGTTCGCACGAGCAGTACTTC
.	.	TRBV12-3/TRBV12-4	TRBJ2-7	CASTLGGPAYF	TGTGCCAGCACCCTAGGGGGACCGGCGTACTTC
.	TRBD1	TRBV28	TRBJ1-2	CATGDSRPNYGYTF	TGTGCCACCGGGGACAGTCGACCCAACTATGGCTACACCTTC
.	TRBD1	TRBV7-9	TRBJ2-1	CASSRDLTGGVEQFF	TGTGCCAGCAGTCGCGATCTGACAGGGGGCGTTGAGCAGTTCTTC
many	TRBD2	TRBV27	TRBJ2-7	CASSSGGSYEQYF	TGTGCCAGCAGCAGCGGGGGCTCCTACGAGCAGTACTTC
.	TRBD2	TRBV6-5	TRBJ2-7	CASSYSFASGAYEQYF	TGTGCCAGCAGTTACTCGTTCGCTAGCGGGGCCTACGAGCAGTACTTC
.	.	TRBV4-3	TRBJ1-2	CASSCTGSDRYTF	TGCGCCAGCAGTTGTACAGGGTCTGATCGCTACACCTTC
.	TRBD1	TRBV6-5	TRBJ1-2	CASSYSRTGLLGYTF	TGTGCCAGCAGTTACTCGAGGACAGGACTCCTTGGCTACACCTTC
.	.	TRBV18	TRBJ2-7	CASSSTATSSYEQYF	TGTGCCAGCTCATCCACTGCAACGAGCTCCTACGAGCAGTACTTC
.	.	TRBV28	TRBJ1-6	CASSLPRQSSNSPLHF	TGTGCCAGCAGTTTACCGAGACAGAGCTCGAATTCACCCCTCCACTTT
once	TRBD1	TRBV19	TRBJ2-7	CASRLAGTGGYEQYF	TGTGCCAGTAGGCTGGCCGGGACAGGTGGCTACGAGCAGTACTTC